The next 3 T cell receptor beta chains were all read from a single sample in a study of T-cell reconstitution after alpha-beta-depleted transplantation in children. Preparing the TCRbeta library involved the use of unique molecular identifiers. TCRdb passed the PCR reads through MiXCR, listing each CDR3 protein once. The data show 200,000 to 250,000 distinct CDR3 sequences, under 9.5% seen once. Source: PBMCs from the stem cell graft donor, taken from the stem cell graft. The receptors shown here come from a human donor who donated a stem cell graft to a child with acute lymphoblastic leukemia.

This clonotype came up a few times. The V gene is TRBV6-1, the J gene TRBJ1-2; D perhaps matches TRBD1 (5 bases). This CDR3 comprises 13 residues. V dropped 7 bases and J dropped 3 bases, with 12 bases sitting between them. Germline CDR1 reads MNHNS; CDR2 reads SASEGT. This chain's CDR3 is CASTPARDYGYTF. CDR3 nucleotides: TGTGCCAGCACCCCCGCCAGGGACTATGGCTACACCTTC.

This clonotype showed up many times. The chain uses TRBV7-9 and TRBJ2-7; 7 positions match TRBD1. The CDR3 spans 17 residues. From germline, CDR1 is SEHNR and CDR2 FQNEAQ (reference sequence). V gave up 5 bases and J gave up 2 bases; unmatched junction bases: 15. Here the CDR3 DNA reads TGTGCCAGCAGCGCAACGACAGGGAAGGCTCCCACCTACGAGCAGTACTTC. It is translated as CASSATTGKAPTYEQYF.

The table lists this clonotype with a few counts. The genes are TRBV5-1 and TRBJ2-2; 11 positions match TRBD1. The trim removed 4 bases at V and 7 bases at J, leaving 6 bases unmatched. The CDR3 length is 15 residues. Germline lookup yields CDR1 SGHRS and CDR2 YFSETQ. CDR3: CASSQDRGHGGELFF. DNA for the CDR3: TGCGCCAGCAGCCAGGACAGGGGGCATGGCGGGGAGCTGTTTTTT.